This TCR beta chain originates from a study of human T cells and chemical hapten exposure (dated by TCRdb to the early 2020s). Study-wide context: For sensitization, 2% DPC in acetone was applied to a 2 cm by 2 cm area of upper inner arm skin. Throughout the roughly 25-week study period, patients were also given weekly therapeutic DPC doses on the scalp. Patch testing on the upper back used Finn chambers containing 0.01% DPC, with scoring done after 6 days according to International Contact Dermatitis Research Group standards. Most of the patients in the cohort were female, and the cohort covered alopecia areata with under or over 50% scalp involvement, alopecia totalis and alopecia universalis. The libraries were sequenced as a pool, and the TCR yield per sample differed mostly because of small variations in library volumes within the pool. This study followed changes in the peripheral blood TCR repertoire in vivo during primary and secondary sensitization of alopecia patients to the hapten diphenylcyclopropenone (DPC). Blood was sampled from patients pre-sensitization (week 0) and at 2, 6 and about 24 weeks after DPC sensitization. Blood for TCR sequencing was provided by twenty-nine alopecia patients at one to four time points (pre-sensitization, 2, 6 and 24 weeks). The paper as a whole reports these results and caveats: Repeated subsampling changed both the strength of the expansion versus patch-test correlation and the threshold at which that correlation became significant. DPC sensitization did not change the number of TCRs with a frequency above 1 in 1000, and there was no evidence of changes in global repertoire structure. Alopecia, a presumed autoimmune disease, was present in all patients, so the immune response of the patients might differ from that of healthy individuals. Patch test score was positively correlated with the number of PT1 expanded TCRs, with significance at thresholds 8, 16 and 32 but not at 4. Significantly more large CDR3 similarity clusters were formed by expanded TCRs than by pre-sensitization or healthy control sets, consistent with antigen-driven responses.

The protocol used for the library was RACE. Reads for this sample came from a NextSeq 500. During library preparation, unique molecular identifiers were attached to individual cDNA molecules so that TCRs could be counted in a quantitative, reproducible way. Both TCR alpha and TCR beta chains were sequenced from each blood RNA sample. The original pipeline was this. Samples had a median of roughly 100,000 TCRs, with a range from about 23,224 to 690,600. The Decombinator software suite was used to annotate V, J and CDR3 in the TCR reads. Every sample was subsampled to the same number of TCRs (28,000) for the PS versus PT1 abundance plots. Expanded TCRs were defined as absent before sensitization and observed at least eight times at the 2-week time point. The public reads were quality trimmed at Q25 with fastp and then assembled into clones with MiXCR by TCRdb, keeping productive beta chains. Identical CDR3 protein sequences are pooled into one entry, listed with their most common genes and DNA. In this record, the V and J calls reflect TCRdb's handling and not the investigators' own analysis. In this sample the table shows about 60,000 distinct CDR3 sequences, approximately 8.6% of which occur a single time. Jointly, the top ten make up 10% to 15% of the sample.

This clonotype appeared many times. Its antigen specificity is not known. No much larger clone is present one base from it, and per-base qualities are unavailable. CDR1 and CDR2 are drawn from the germline V gene (reference sequence): DFQATT, SNEGSKA. V ends up 6 bases short and J 3 bases short, with an unmatched junction base count of 13. The CDR3 sequence holds 16 residues, the cysteine and phenylalanine included. The CDR3 DNA has 48 bases and is translated from base 1. The time point label of this sample denotes: patch test 1, 2 weeks after DPC sensitization. The treatment or condition label, read with the paper, signifies: therapeutic diphenylcyclopropenone sensitization with weekly scalp DPC. At every patch-test visit, the blood draw took place before the patch test was put on. Patients were eligible if aged 18 to 70, diagnosed with alopecia and judged suitable for DPC therapy, and pregnant patients were excluded. Total RNA was extracted from unfractionated whole blood that had been collected in Tempus Blood RNA tubes.

This TCR was recovered from a woman aged 40-49 years with alopecia areata. Some clones in this sample may be carry-over from other donors' samples. The sample was whole blood, taken in connection with sensitization to the hapten diphenylcyclopropenone (DPC). The rearranged segments are TRBV20-1 and TRBJ2-3; 9 central nucleotides agree with TRBD2. The CDR3 region has the sequence CSASLPGGGATDTQYF. The nucleotide sequence reads TGCAGTGCCTCCCTCCCCGGCGGGGGGGCGACAGATACGCAGTATTTT.